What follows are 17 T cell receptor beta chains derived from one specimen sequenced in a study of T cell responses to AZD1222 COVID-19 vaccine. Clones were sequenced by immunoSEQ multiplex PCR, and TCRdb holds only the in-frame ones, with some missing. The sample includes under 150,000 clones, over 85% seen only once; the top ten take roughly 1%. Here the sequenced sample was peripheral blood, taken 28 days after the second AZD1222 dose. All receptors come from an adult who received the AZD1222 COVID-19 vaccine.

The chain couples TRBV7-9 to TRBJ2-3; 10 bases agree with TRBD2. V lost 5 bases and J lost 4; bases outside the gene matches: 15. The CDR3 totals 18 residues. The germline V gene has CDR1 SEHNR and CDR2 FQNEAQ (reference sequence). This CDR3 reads CASSPYPGLAYPADTQYF. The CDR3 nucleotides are TGTGCCAGCAGCCCCTACCCGGGACTAGCGTACCCCGCAGATACGCAGTATTTT.

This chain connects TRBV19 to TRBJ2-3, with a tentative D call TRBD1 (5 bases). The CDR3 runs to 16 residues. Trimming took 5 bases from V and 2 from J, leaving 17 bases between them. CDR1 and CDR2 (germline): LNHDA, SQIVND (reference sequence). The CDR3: CASSPRVPTLTDTQYF. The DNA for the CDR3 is TGTGCCAGTAGTCCCAGGGTACCAACCCTCACAGATACGCAGTATTTT.

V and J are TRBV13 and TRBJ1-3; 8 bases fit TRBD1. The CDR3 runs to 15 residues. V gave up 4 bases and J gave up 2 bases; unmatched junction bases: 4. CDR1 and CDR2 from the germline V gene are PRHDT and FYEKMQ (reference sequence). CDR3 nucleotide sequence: TGTGCCAGCAGCTACGGACAGGGCGCTGGAAACACCATATATTTT. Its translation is CASSYGQGAGNTIYF.

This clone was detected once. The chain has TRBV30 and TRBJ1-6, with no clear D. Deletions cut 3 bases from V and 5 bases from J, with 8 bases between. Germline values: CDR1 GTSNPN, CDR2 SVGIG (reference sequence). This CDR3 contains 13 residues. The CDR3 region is CAWRGTDNSPLHF. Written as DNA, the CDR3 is TGTGCCTGGAGGGGTACTGATAATTCACCCCTCCACTTT.

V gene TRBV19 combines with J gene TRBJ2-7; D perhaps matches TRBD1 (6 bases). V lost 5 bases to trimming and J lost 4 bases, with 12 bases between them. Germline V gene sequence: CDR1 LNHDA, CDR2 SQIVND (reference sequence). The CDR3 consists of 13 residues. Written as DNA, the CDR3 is TGTGCCAGTAGTTTCACAAGGGGGTACGAGCAGTACTTC. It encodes CASSFTRGYEQYF.

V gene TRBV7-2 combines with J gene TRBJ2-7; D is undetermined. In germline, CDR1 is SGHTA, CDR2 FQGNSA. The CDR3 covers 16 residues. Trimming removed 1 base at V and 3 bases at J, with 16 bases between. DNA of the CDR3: TGTGCCAGCAGCTTAGGAAGGACGCAAATAGGCTACGAGCAGTACTTC. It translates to CASSLGRTQIGYEQYF.

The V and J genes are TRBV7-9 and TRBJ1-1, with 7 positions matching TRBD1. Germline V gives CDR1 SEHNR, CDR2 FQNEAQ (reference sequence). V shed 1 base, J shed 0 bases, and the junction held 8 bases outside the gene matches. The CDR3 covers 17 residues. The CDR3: CASSLGQGLILNTEAFF. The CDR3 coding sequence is TGTGCCAGCAGCTTAGGACAGGGACTAATTTTGAACACTGAAGCTTTCTTT.

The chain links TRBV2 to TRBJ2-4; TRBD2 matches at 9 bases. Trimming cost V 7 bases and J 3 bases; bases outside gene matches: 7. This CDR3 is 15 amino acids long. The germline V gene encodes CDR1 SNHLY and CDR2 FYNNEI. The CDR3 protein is CASTLAGVVKNIQYF. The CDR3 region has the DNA TGTGCCAGCACCTTAGCGGGAGTTGTCAAAAACATTCAGTACTTC.

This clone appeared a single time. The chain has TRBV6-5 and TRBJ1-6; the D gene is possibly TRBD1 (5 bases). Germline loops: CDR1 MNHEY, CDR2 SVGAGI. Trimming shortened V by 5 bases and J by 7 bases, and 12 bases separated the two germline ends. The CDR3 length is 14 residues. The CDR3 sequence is CASSRTEGNSPLHF. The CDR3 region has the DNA TGTGCCAGCAGTAGGACGGAGGGGAATTCACCCCTCCACTTT.

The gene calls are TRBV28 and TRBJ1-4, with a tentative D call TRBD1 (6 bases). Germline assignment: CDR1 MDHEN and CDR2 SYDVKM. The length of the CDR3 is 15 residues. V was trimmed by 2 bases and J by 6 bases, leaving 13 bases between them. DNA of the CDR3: TGTGCCAGCAGTTTAGGGGACAAAGACCATGAAAAACTGTTTTTT. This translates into CASSLGDKDHEKLFF. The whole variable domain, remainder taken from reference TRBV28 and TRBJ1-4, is DVKVTQSSRYLVKRTGEKVFLECVQDMDHENMFWYRQDPGLGLRLIYFSYDVKMKEKGDIPEGYSVSREKKERFSLILESASTNQTSMYLCASSLGDKDHEKLFFGSGTQLSVL.

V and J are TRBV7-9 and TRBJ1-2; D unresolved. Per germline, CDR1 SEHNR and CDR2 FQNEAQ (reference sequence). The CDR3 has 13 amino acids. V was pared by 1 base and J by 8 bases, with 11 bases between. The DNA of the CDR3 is TGTGCCAGCAGCTTAGTAGGTCAAGGAGGCTACACCTTC. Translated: CASSLVGQGGYTF.

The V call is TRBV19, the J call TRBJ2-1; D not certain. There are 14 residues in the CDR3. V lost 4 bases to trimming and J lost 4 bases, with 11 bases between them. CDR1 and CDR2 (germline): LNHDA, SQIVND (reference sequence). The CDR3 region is CASSNLPLYNEQFF. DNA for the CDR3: TGTGCCAGTAGTAATCTTCCTTTATACAATGAGCAGTTCTTC.

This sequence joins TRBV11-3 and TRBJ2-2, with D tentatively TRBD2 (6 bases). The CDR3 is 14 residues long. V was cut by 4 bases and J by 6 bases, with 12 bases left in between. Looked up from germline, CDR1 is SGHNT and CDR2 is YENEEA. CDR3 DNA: TGTGCCAGCAGCTCCAGGACGGGGGCCGGGGAGCTGTTTTTT. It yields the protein CASSSRTGAGELFF.

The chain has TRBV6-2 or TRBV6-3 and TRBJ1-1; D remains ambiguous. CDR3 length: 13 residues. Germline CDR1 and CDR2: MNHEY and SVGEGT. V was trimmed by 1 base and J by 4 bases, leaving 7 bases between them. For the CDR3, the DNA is TGTGCCAGCAGTTACTTATTGGGCACTGAAGCTTTCTTT. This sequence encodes CASSYLLGTEAFF.

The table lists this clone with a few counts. The CDR3 reads CASSPAVGLAVYNEQFF. DNA for the CDR3: TGTGCCAGCAGCCCAGCGGTAGGCCTAGCGGTCTACAATGAGCAGTTCTTC. This sequence joins TRBV7-8 and TRBJ2-1; 7 positions match TRBD2. Losses at the gene ends were 5 bases for V and 3 bases for J; bases not matched to a gene: 13. Germline V gene sequence: CDR1 SGHVS, CDR2 FQNEAQ. The CDR3 runs 17 residues.

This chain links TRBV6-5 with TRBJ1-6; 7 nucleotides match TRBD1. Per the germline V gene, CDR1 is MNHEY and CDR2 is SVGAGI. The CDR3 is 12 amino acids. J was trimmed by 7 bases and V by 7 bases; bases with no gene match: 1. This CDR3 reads CASKGANSPLHF. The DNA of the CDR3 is TGTGCCAGCAAGGGGGCAAATTCACCCCTCCACTTT.

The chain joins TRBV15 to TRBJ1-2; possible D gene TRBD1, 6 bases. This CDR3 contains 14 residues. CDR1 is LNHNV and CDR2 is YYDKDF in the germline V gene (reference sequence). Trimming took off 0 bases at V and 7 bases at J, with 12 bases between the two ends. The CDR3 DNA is TGTGCCACCAGCAGAGATGAAGGGGGGAGTGGCTACACCTTC. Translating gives CATSRDEGGSGYTF.